Sequencing of this TCR beta chain was carried out in a study of blood T cells in healthy people across ages. Together with a sample-barcoded 5' primer, a J-beta primer mix was included in a second PCR lasting about 7 to 12 cycles. Researchers report that a template-switch adaptor with 12 random nucleotides tagged each cDNA molecule. TCRdb passed the 5' RACE reads through MiXCR, listing each CDR3 protein once. Of more than 1,400,000 distinct CDR3 sequences in the sample, roughly 40% are singletons; the top ten hold under 8%. Per-sample PBMC isolation yielded at least 7 million cells. The CDR3 consists of 22 residues. Germline V CDR1 and CDR2: MNHNS, SASEGT. The ends lost 6 bases at V and 0 bases at J; junction bases unmatched: 25. This clonotype was picked up a small number of times. Its matching antigen is unknown. Study results and limitations: Across the age range, TCR beta diversity per million T cells fell in a roughly linear way.

The gene calls are TRBV6-1 and TRBJ2-7; 11 nucleotides align to TRBD2. The sample consisted of blood. The TCR comes from a woman aged 18-29 years in good health. The chain's CDR3 is CASRGIRTNPGLAEKVSYEQYF. In DNA form, the CDR3 reads TGTGCCAGCAGAGGCATTCGGACCAACCCGGGACTAGCGGAGAAGGTCTCCTACGAGCAGTACTTC.